This T cell receptor beta chain was sequenced for a study of blood T cell repertoires in COVID-19. Across the study: Sources were T cells, B-cell-depleted T cells, or PBMCs; the material itself was cDNA or gDNA.

This CDR3 has 17 amino acids. Germline CDR1 reads MGHRA; CDR2 reads YSYEKL. With V trimmed by 2 bases and J by 7 bases, 8 bases remained unmatched. Per the authors' pipeline: Reference gene primer amplification yielded estimated nucleated cell counts. Here immunoSEQ multiplex PCR was the method, and the copy in TCRdb shows in-frame clones only, minus some. V, J and clone size are those of that table, while D and trimming were read from the DNA. This sample carries 86,000 or so clones, around nine tenths of them seen once, and the ten largest clones take approximately 4.4%. This clone was counted once.

This clonotype originated in a man aged 50-59 years with active or convalescent COVID-19. The material sequenced was peripheral blood. This rearrangement joins TRBV4-1 to TRBJ2-3; 14 positions match TRBD2. The DNA for the CDR3 is TGCGCCAGCAGCCAACGACTAGCGGGGGGGGCTGCGAATACGCAGTATTTT. It yields the protein CASSQRLAGGAANTQYF.